Described below is a single TCR beta chain sequence and its context. The sample belongs to a study of blood T cell repertoires in COVID-19. Original handling: Estimates of nucleated cell counts were drawn from the amplification of reference gene primers. Using immunoSEQ multiplex PCR, the repertoire was profiled, and TCRdb retains in-frame clones only, with some absent. V and J calls plus clone size are reproduced from that table; the DNA served to infer D and trimming. The table lists over 600,000 clones, just under 90% of them singletons. This CDR3 has 14 amino acids. V lost 0 bases and J 0 bases, leaving 7 bases between the germline ends. The germline gives CDR1 GTSNPN, CDR2 SVGIG (reference sequence).

This rearrangement joins TRBV30 to TRBJ2-3; tentative D call: TRBD1 (5 bases). The sequenced sample consisted of peripheral blood. This receptor was obtained from a woman aged 18-30 years with acute or convalescent COVID-19. The CDR3 region is CAWSVQVSTDTQYF. The CDR3 coding sequence is TGTGCCTGGAGTGTACAGGTTAGCACAGATACGCAGTATTTT. Full variable domain (rest looked up from reference TRBV30 and TRBJ2-3): SQTIHQWPATLVQPVGSPLSLECTVEGTSNPNLYWYRQAAGRGLQLLFYSVGIGQISSEVPQNLSASRPQDRQFILSSKKLLLSDSGFYLCAWSVQVSTDTQYFGPGTRLTVL.